This T cell receptor beta chain was obtained from a study of shared clonotypes between healthy human individuals. Looking at the study overall: CD4 naive cells filled three plates per donor, CD4 memory three, CD8 naive two and CD8 memory one. Whole-study results and caveats: The low donor count limited represented genetic and exposure-history diversity. Shared across a few donors were about 4.6% of the naive CD4 clonotypes.

The sample holds a few counts of this clone. Its antigen remains unknown. Researchers divided each subset's genomic DNA evenly across several immunoSEQ plates. Profiled with immunoSEQ multiplex PCR; TCRdb holds only in-frame clones, not every one. The data contain over 950,000 clones, approximately 75% of them singletons. With V trimmed by 6 bases and J by 5 bases, 5 bases remained unmatched. The germline V gene encodes CDR1 MNHEY and CDR2 SMNVEV (reference sequence). This CDR3 contains 14 residues. This TCR was recovered from a young man in good health. Some clones in this sample may be carry-over from other donors' samples. The V call is TRBV27, the J call TRBJ2-3, with TRBD2 identical over 10 bases. Specimen: memory CD4+ T cells from PBMCs. The subset denotes: CD45RA-negative fraction. CDR3 coding DNA: TGTGCCAGCAGCCTAGCGGGAGCGTTAGATACGCAGTATTTT. The encoded protein is CASSLAGALDTQYF.